This TCR beta chain came from a study of blood T cell repertoires in COVID-19. Overall study: COVID-19 samples collected from the United States, Italy and Spain covered acute and convalescent phases. PBMCs, B-cell-depleted T cells, or T cells were the source of the cDNA or gDNA that made up the material.

This clone came up a few times. Trimming cost V 0 bases and J 4 bases, with 21 bases left between them. The CDR3 runs to 18 residues. The germline V gene has CDR1 SGHTA and CDR2 FQGTGA. Only in-frame clones appear in the TCRdb table, and some are missing; sequencing was by immunoSEQ multiplex PCR. The sample has just over 650,000 clones; 75% to 90% are singletons. This receptor was taken from a woman aged 18-29 years with acute or convalescent COVID-19. Material for sequencing was peripheral blood. The chain joins TRBV7-3 to TRBJ1-2; D unresolved. CDR3 DNA: TGTGCCAGCAGCTTAACGGCCCCCAGCACAGCCGGAACCTATGGCTACACCTTC. Translating it yields CASSLTAPSTAGTYGYTF. The complete variable domain, with remaining parts taken from reference TRBV7-3 and TRBJ1-2, reads GAGVSQTPSNKVTEKGKYVELRCDPISGHTALYWYRQSLGQGPEFLIYFQGTGAADDSGLPNDRFFAVRPEGSVSTLKIQRTERGDSAVYLCASSLTAPSTAGTYGYTFGSGTRLTVV.